These 22 T cell receptor beta chains came from one sample sequenced in a study of T cells in localized non-small cell lung cancer. Clones were sequenced by immunoSEQ multiplex PCR, and TCRdb holds only the in-frame ones, with some missing. The table has about 78,000 clones, 80% to 90% seen once. Sequencing used peripheral blood, obtained before any cancer treatment. All receptors derive from a man aged 40 to 69 with stage I lung adenocarcinoma.

In this sample, this clone turned up a few times. The chain employs TRBV10-3 and TRBJ1-5; the D is unclear. The CDR3 totals 13 residues. Per the germline V gene, CDR1 is ENHRY and CDR2 is SYGVKD. V gave up 0 bases and J gave up 4 bases, with 4 bases separating them. CDR3 in amino acids: CAISESENQPQHF. For the CDR3, the DNA is TGTGCCATCAGTGAGTCAGAGAATCAGCCCCAGCATTTT.

This chain joins TRBV6-6 and TRBJ1-2; D ambiguous. The V end lost 5 bases, the J end lost 2 bases, and 15 bases lay between the germline ends. Germline lookup yields CDR1 MNHNY and CDR2 SVGAGI (reference sequence). CDR3 length: 15 residues. CDR3 sequence (DNA): TGTGCCAGCAGTCCCCCCCGGAACCCAAACTATGGCTACACCTTC. Translating gives CASSPPRNPNYGYTF.

The chain couples TRBV29-1 to TRBJ1-5; no clear D. The V gene's germline CDR1 is SQVTM and CDR2 ANQGSEA. CDR3 length: 15 amino acids. V lost 3 bases and J lost 5, with 17 bases in between. The CDR3 sequence: CSVELAEASDQPQHF. CDR3 bases: TGCAGCGTTGAGTTGGCGGAGGCAAGCGATCAGCCCCAGCATTTT.

The V and J genes are TRBV9 and TRBJ1-6; D unresolved. Trimming cost V 1 base and J 7 bases, with 6 bases left between them. Germline loops: CDR1 SGDLS, CDR2 YYNGEE. This CDR3 spans 13 amino acids. The DNA for the CDR3 is TGTGCCAGCAGCGTATATCAGAATTCACCCCTCCACTTT. Amino acid sequence: CASSVYQNSPLHF.

This clone was counted only a few times. This rearrangement joins TRBV7-2 to TRBJ2-3; 12 bases are shared with TRBD2. Germline V gene lookup returns CDR1 SGHTA and CDR2 FQGNSA. After removal of 4 bases from V and 3 bases from J, the junction contained 2 bases not matched to a gene. The length of the CDR3 is 15 residues. The CDR3 DNA reads TGTGCCAGCAGCTCCGGACTAGCGGGAACAGATACGCAGTATTTT. Protein product: CASSSGLAGTDTQYF. The entire variable domain, with the rest obtained from reference TRBV7-2 and TRBJ2-3, is as follows: GAGVSQSPSNKVTEKGKDVELRCDPISGHTALYWYRQSLGQGLEFLIYFQGNSAPDKSGLPSDRFSAERTGGSVSTLTIQRTQQEDSAVYLCASSSGLAGTDTQYFGPGTRLTVL.

This clone was seen only a few times. The chain combines TRBV6-5 with TRBJ2-5; possible D gene TRBD2, 6 bases. The CDR3 is 16 residues long. The germline V gene encodes CDR1 MNHEY and CDR2 SVGAGI. The germline V and J ends were trimmed by 0 bases and 5 bases, with 16 bases remaining between them. In nucleotides, the CDR3 is TGTGCCAGCAGTTACTCGATTTGGGACTCGTCGGAGACCCAGTACTTC. As protein: CASSYSIWDSSETQYF.

The chain has TRBV2 and TRBJ2-2; 8 bases match TRBD2. The J segment lost 5 bases and the V segment lost 7 bases, leaving 9 bases of the junction unmatched. Germline V gene sequence: CDR1 SNHLY, CDR2 FYNNEI. CDR3 length: 15 amino acids. The chain's CDR3 is CASKQSGSFTGELFF. DNA for the CDR3: TGTGCCAGCAAGCAAAGCGGGAGCTTTACCGGGGAGCTGTTTTTT.

The CDR3 DNA sequence: TGTGCCAGCAGGACAGGGGGCTCCTACGAGCAGTACTTC. This translates into CASRTGGSYEQYF. The chain uses TRBV25-1 and TRBJ2-7; TRBD1 matches at 9 bases. This CDR3 has 13 residues. V dropped 6 bases and J dropped 0; count of bases not matched to a gene: 0. Looked up from germline, CDR1 is MGHDK and CDR2 is SYGVNS.

The genes are TRBV6-5 and TRBJ2-3; the D is unclear. Germline-derived CDR1 and CDR2 are MNHEY and SVGAGI. V lost 5 bases and J 6 bases, leaving 15 bases between the germline ends. The CDR3 extends over 14 amino acids. Here the CDR3 DNA reads TGTGCCAGCAGTCGCGGTGGTGTTGGGGATACGCAGTATTTT. This codes for CASSRGGVGDTQYF.

This rearrangement joins TRBV19 to TRBJ2-1; 10 bases are shared with TRBD2. The trim removed 1 base at V and 7 bases at J, leaving 1 base unmatched. CDR1 is LNHDA, CDR2 SQIVND, per germline (reference sequence). The CDR3 totals 14 residues. CDR3 coding DNA: TGTGCCAGTAGTATAGCTAGCGGGGGAAATGAGCAGTTCTTC. This translates into CASSIASGGNEQFF.

In its sample, this clone was seen once. The chain is built from TRBV6-6 and TRBJ1-1; D is unresolved. The germline gives CDR1 MNHNY, CDR2 SVGAGI (reference sequence). The CDR3 loop spans 12 amino acids. The germline V and J ends were trimmed by 6 bases and 4 bases, with 9 bases remaining between them. CDR3 sequence (DNA): TGTGCCAGCAGCCTTGTCGGCACTGAAGCTTTCTTT. Translated: CASSLVGTEAFF.

The chain links TRBV4-1 to TRBJ1-5, with 8 positions matching TRBD1. Germline V gene sequence: CDR1 MGHRA, CDR2 YSYEKL. With V trimmed by 1 base and J by 1 base, 9 bases remained unmatched. The CDR3 is 18 amino acids. CDR3 region: CASSQGDRSRTSNQPQHF. CDR3 nucleotides: TGCGCCAGCAGCCAAGGGGACAGGTCCCGGACAAGCAATCAGCCCCAGCATTTT.

The V gene is TRBV30, the J gene TRBJ1-5; 8 bases are a match to TRBD1. CDR3 length: 16 residues. V lost 2 bases to trimming and J lost 6 bases; unmatched junction nucleotides: 12. Looked up from germline, CDR1 is GTSNPN and CDR2 is SVGIG (reference sequence). CDR3 nucleotides: TGTGCCTGGAGTTCTACAGGGGGTGTTTGGGGTCAGCCCCAGCATTTT. Translating it yields CAWSSTGGVWGQPQHF.

The chain recombines TRBV19 with TRBJ2-1; 10 nucleotides match TRBD2. The CDR3 runs to 16 residues. V lost 2 bases, J lost 9 bases, and 10 bases stayed unmatched. Germline assignment: CDR1 LNHDA and CDR2 SQIVND (reference sequence). In nucleotides, the CDR3 is TGTGCCAGTAGTATAAATGTCCCGGGACTAGCGAGTGAGCAGTTCTTC. Amino acids: CASSINVPGLASEQFF.

This chain's CDR3 is CASSKSRVMKEAFF. The CDR3 nucleotides are TGTGCCAGTAGTAAGAGCAGGGTAATGAAGGAAGCTTTCTTT. The J gene is TRBJ1-1, the V gene TRBV19; D may be TRBD1 (5 bases). Trimming stripped 4 bases from V and 8 bases from J, with 17 bases between. The V gene's germline CDR1 is LNHDA and CDR2 SQIVND (reference sequence). This CDR3 has 14 residues.

The CDR3 loop reads CASSLRAVRVAGELFF. The CDR3 DNA reads TGTGCCAGCAGTTTAAGGGCCGTGAGGGTAGCCGGGGAGCTGTTTTTT. The chain links TRBV27 to TRBJ2-2; TRBD2 is a possible D gene (5 bases). This CDR3 spans 16 amino acids. Germline CDR1 and CDR2: MNHEY and SMNVEV (reference sequence). With 2 bases removed from V and 6 bases from J, the gap between germline ends came to 16 bases.

This clone was detected only once. The rearrangement uses TRBV5-1 and TRBJ2-5; TRBD2 agrees at 7 bases. The V segment lost 7 bases and the J segment 4 bases; nucleotides outside the gene matches: 7. The length of the CDR3 is 13 residues. CDR1 is SGHRS, CDR2 YFSETQ, per germline. The CDR3 sequence is CASAPGGGETQYF. As DNA, the CDR3 is TGCGCCAGCGCCCCGGGCGGGGGAGAGACCCAGTACTTC. The full variable domain, rest sourced from reference TRBV5-1 and TRBJ2-5, is KAGVTQTPRYLIKTRGQQVTLSCSPISGHRSVSWYQQTPGQGLQFLFEYFSETQRNKGNFPGRFSGRQFSNSRSEMNVSTLELGDSALYLCASAPGGGETQYFGPGTRLLVL.

As regards this clone: Other nucleotide sequences from this sample produce the same CDR3. J is TRBJ2-3 and V is TRBV2; D is uncertain. The CDR3 is 12 residues long. Germline V gene lookup returns CDR1 SNHLY and CDR2 FYNNEI. Trimming pared 3 bases from V and 5 bases from J, leaving 6 bases between. CDR3 DNA sequence: TGTGCCAGCAGTGAGATTGAAGATACGCAGTATTTT. Translated: CASSEIEDTQYF.

The rearrangement uses TRBV5-4 and TRBJ1-5, with D unclear. The CDR3 is 17 amino acids. Germline V CDR1 and CDR2: SGHNT, YYREEE (reference sequence). Trimming stripped 0 bases from V and 1 base from J, with 14 bases between. The CDR3 coding sequence is TGTGCCAGCAGCTTGGAGGGTAATATAAGGAGCAATCAGCCCCAGCATTTT. It specifies CASSLEGNIRSNQPQHF.

A few counts support this clone. J is TRBJ2-2 and V is TRBV9, with D uncertain. The ends were cut back, 4 bases at V and 1 base at J, with 17 bases in the middle. This CDR3 contains 17 residues. Germline values: CDR1 SGDLS, CDR2 YYNGEE. The CDR3 loop is CASSRPWGNMNTGELFF. The CDR3 DNA reads TGTGCCAGCAGCCGCCCTTGGGGTAATATGAACACCGGGGAGCTGTTTTTT.

This clone was picked up one time. The chain links TRBV6-6 to TRBJ2-7, with 7 bases lining up with TRBD2. The germline V gene encodes CDR1 MNHNY and CDR2 SVGAGI (reference sequence). The CDR3 contains 13 residues. Trimming cost V 7 bases and J 4 bases; bases outside gene matches: 7. CDR3 residues: CASTGGGVYEQYF. The DNA of the CDR3 is TGTGCCAGCACCGGCGGGGGAGTATACGAGCAGTACTTC.

This clone was found a few times. The chain couples TRBV5-8 to TRBJ1-5; D is undetermined. The CDR3 has 14 amino acids. V lost 4 bases, J lost 3 bases, and 11 bases lay in between. Germline loops: CDR1 SGHTS, CDR2 YDEGEE. The CDR3 DNA sequence: TGTGCCAGCAGCCCTACAGAGTTCAATCAGCCCCAGCATTTT. Amino acid sequence: CASSPTEFNQPQHF.